This entry concerns a single T cell receptor beta chain. This clonotype was picked up many times. Its antigen remains undetermined. No quality values exist for individual bases; no much larger clone is one base distant. The data are from a study of T-cell reconstitution after alpha-beta-depleted transplantation in children (dated by TCRdb to about 2016). General notes on the study: Using TCR repertoire profiling, the study quantitatively followed how T-cell immune reconstitution unfolded in children after TCRalphabeta/CD19-depleted allogeneic hematopoietic cell transplantation.

Library construction relied on PCR. The instrument was an Illumina HiSeq 2500. TCR library preparation used molecular barcoding, with unique molecular identifiers applied to normalize quantification of the TCRbeta repertoire. TCRdb's own reprocessing of the public reads used fastp at Q25 and MiXCR and kept productive beta chains. Records with the same CDR3 protein are collapsed into one entry carrying the most frequent genes and DNA. This sample holds 250,000 to 300,000 distinct CDR3 sequences; 11% were observed only once. In total, the top ten clones hold about 25% of the sample. In the paper's terms, the treatment or condition label means: allogeneic hematopoietic cell transplantation with graft depleted of TCRalphabeta T cells and CD19 B cells. Transplant recipients were children who received TCRalphabeta/CD19-depleted allogeneic hematopoietic cell grafts. Broader findings and caveats from the paper: Apparently early alphabetaT-cell count recovery about two months after transplant reportedly relied on only several hundred rapidly expanded clones derived from non-depleted graft cells. The high TCRbeta diversity at day 60 in some patients was ascribed to recipient T cells and intrathymic progenitors that had survived conditioning. Hyperexpanded clone frequencies declined over subsequent months; after one year, T-cell counts and TCRbeta diversity were mostly attributed to newly produced T cells.

The origin of this receptor is a male patient between 2 and 10 years old who had a stem cell transplant for chronic granulomatous disease, so the T cells may come from the graft donor. The specimen comprised peripheral blood, sampled 180 days after TCRalphabeta/CD19-depleted stem cell transplant.

The DNA reads TGTGCCAGCAGTGAACAGGGAGGGAATGAGCAGTTCTTC. This is translated as CASSEQGGNEQFF. In this chain, TRBV25-1 is recombined with TRBJ2-1; TRBD2 agrees with 7 junctional bases. Trimming accounts for 2 bases at V and 7 bases at J, while the number of junction bases matched to no gene is 2. Taken from the germline V gene, the CDR1 and CDR2 loops are MGHDK and SYGVNS. The CDR3, from cysteine to phenylalanine, totals 13 residues. Only CDR3 DNA remains: 39 bases, in frame from the first base.